The 30 T cell receptor beta chains below were found in one sample sequenced in a study of glioma-infiltrating T cells after dendritic cell vaccination. Time point of the sample: after dendritic cell vaccination, including at tumor progression/relapse. TCRdb's table, derived via immunoSEQ multiplex PCR, lists solely in-frame clones and lacks some. The sample yields 100,000 to 120,000 clones, roughly 89% seen once. The input for sequencing was blood, taken after dendritic cell vaccination. Every receptor here comes from a human donor with glioblastoma.

As DNA, the CDR3 is TGTGCCAGCAGCCCTGGGACAATCCAAGAGACCCAGTACTTC. Residues: CASSPGTIQETQYF. V is TRBV9 and J is TRBJ2-5; perhaps TRBD1 as D (6 bases). Trimming left V 4 bases short and J 1 base short, with 11 bases between. The germline V gene encodes CDR1 SGDLS and CDR2 YYNGEE. The CDR3 consists of 14 residues.

This chain connects TRBV11-3 to TRBJ2-3; 7 nucleotides line up with TRBD2. Germline V lookup: CDR1 SGHNT, CDR2 YENEEA. The CDR3 has 15 residues. V shed 5 bases and J 0 bases; nucleotides not matched to a gene: 5. The CDR3 loop reads CASSTGLTSTDTQYF. CDR3 coding DNA: TGTGCCAGCAGCACGGGACTAACTAGCACAGATACGCAGTATTTT.

The chain joins TRBV5-6 to TRBJ1-1; a possible D gene is TRBD1 (6 bases). Germline V gene data show CDR1 as SGHDT and CDR2 as YYEEEE. The CDR3 runs to 15 residues. V lost 4 bases and J lost 7, with 20 bases in between. The chain's CDR3 is CASSPQGSLGDEAFF. The CDR3 bases are TGTGCCAGCAGCCCTCAGGGGTCCCTAGGGGATGAAGCTTTCTTT.

This clone has a single count. This chain uses TRBV5-1 with TRBJ2-5; a weak D match, TRBD2 (6 bases). There are 15 residues in the CDR3. V was pared by 0 bases and J by 1 base, with 10 bases between. In germline, CDR1 is SGHRS, CDR2 YFSETQ. For the CDR3, the DNA is TGCGCCAGCAGCTTGGGTCGGAGGGGCCAAGAGACCCAGTACTTC. Its translation: CASSLGRRGQETQYF.

The rearrangement uses TRBV5-1 and TRBJ2-7; perhaps TRBD2 as D (7 bases). V was pared by 4 bases and J by 5 bases, with 25 bases between. The germline CDR1 and CDR2 sequences are SGHRS and YFSETQ. The CDR3 extends over 17 amino acids. The CDR3 is CASSREAGSGGGNEQYF. CDR3 DNA: TGCGCCAGCAGCAGGGAAGCAGGATCGGGGGGCGGCAACGAGCAGTACTTC.

In this sample, this clone turned up a few times. Here the CDR3 DNA reads TGCGCCAGCAGCTTGGGGGGGGACAGTTATCAGCCCCAGCATTTT. As protein: CASSLGGDSYQPQHF. The rearrangement uses TRBV5-1 and TRBJ1-5, with 7 bases that match TRBD1. Germline loops: CDR1 SGHRS, CDR2 YFSETQ. The CDR3 covers 15 residues. V lost 0 bases, J lost 5 bases, and 5 bases stayed unmatched.

V usage is TRBV18 and J usage is TRBJ2-6, with TRBD1 matching 9 bases. Germline loops: CDR1 KGHSH, CDR2 LQKENI. This CDR3 has 17 amino acids. V lost 2 bases to trimming and J lost 0 bases; unmatched junction nucleotides: 2. The CDR3 DNA follows: TGTGCCAGCTCACCAGGGACAGGGAGCTCTGGGGCCAACGTCCTGACTTTC. Its protein is CASSPGTGSSGANVLTF.

The genes are TRBV2 and TRBJ2-3; 8 nucleotides agree with TRBD1. V was clipped by 9 bases and J by 0 bases; unmatched bases: 2. Per the germline V gene, CDR1 is SNHLY and CDR2 is FYNNEI. The CDR3 extends over 13 amino acids. This chain's CDR3 is CASQGASTDTQYF. Here the CDR3 DNA reads TGTGCCAGTCAGGGGGCTAGCACAGATACGCAGTATTTT. The full variable domain, in which reference TRBV2 and TRBJ2-3 provide the parts outside the CDR3, is EPEVTQTPSHQVTQMGQEVILRCVPISNHLYFYWYRQILGQKVEFLVSFYNNEISEKSEIFDDQFSVERPDGSNFTLKIRSTKLEDSAMYFCASQGASTDTQYFGPGTRLTVL.

The chain is built from TRBV5-6 and TRBJ1-4; 9 bases align to TRBD1. This CDR3 is 13 amino acids long. V lost 4 bases, J lost 16 bases, and 11 bases stayed unmatched. Germline loops: CDR1 SGHDT, CDR2 YYEEEE. In DNA form, the CDR3 reads TGTGCCAGCAGCCGAATTGGGACAGGGATCCAGTTTTTT. Translating gives CASSRIGTGIQFF.

The rearrangement links TRBV5-1 to TRBJ1-5, with D possibly matching TRBD1 (6 bases). Trimming removed 0 bases at V and 3 bases at J, with 10 bases between. The CDR3 runs 15 residues. The germline gives CDR1 SGHRS, CDR2 YFSETQ. In nucleotides, the CDR3 is TGCGCCAGCAGCTTGGTATCAGGGGACAATCAGCCCCAGCATTTT. This sequence encodes CASSLVSGDNQPQHF.

Concerning this clone: A junction boundary mismatches the germline segment, possibly from a read error. The sample holds other DNA sequences that translate to the same CDR3. The chain uses TRBV6-6 and TRBJ1-6; 8 nucleotides agree with TRBD1. Per the germline V gene, CDR1 is MNHNY and CDR2 is SVGAGI (reference sequence). The CDR3 has 16 amino acids. The CDR3 DNA follows: TGTGCCAGCAGCAGCGGGACAGGCCACTATAATTCCCCCCTCCACTTT. Its translation: CASSSGTGHYNSPLHF.

This chain connects TRBV2 to TRBJ1-1; 11 positions agree with TRBD1. This CDR3 is built from 14 residues. CDR1 SNHLY and CDR2 FYNNEI come from the germline V gene. The ends lost 6 bases at V and 7 bases at J; junction bases unmatched: 7. The CDR3 is CASSGQGAYGEAFF. CDR3 nucleotide sequence: TGTGCCAGCAGCGGACAGGGGGCATACGGTGAAGCTTTCTTT.

This chain joins TRBV4-1 and TRBJ1-4; 9 bases agree with TRBD1. J lost 14 bases, V lost 2 bases, and 9 bases had no gene match. The CDR3 extends over 14 amino acids. The germline gives CDR1 MGHRA, CDR2 YSYEKL. The CDR3 nucleotides read TGCGCCAGCAGCCAACCTGGACAGGGGAAAGGTCTGTTTTTT. It codes for CASSQPGQGKGLFF.

CDR3 in amino acids: CASSPPGANYGYTF. The CDR3, as DNA: TGTGCCAGTAGTCCGCCAGGGGCTAACTATGGCTACACCTTC. The chain has TRBV19 and TRBJ1-2; TRBD1 might be the D (6 bases). Trimming removed 5 bases at V and 0 bases at J, with 10 bases between. This CDR3 comprises 14 residues. CDR1 is LNHDA and CDR2 is SQIVND in the germline V gene (reference sequence).

As concerns this clone: This CDR3 is also generated by other DNA sequences in the sample. The V gene is TRBV9, the J gene TRBJ2-7; 10 bases agree with TRBD1. This CDR3 has 15 amino acids. V lost 0 bases and J lost 2; bases outside the gene matches: 2. CDR1 and CDR2 from the germline V gene are SGDLS and YYNGEE. CDR3 protein: CASSVGGQGAYEQYF. DNA for the CDR3: TGTGCCAGCAGCGTAGGTGGACAGGGGGCCTACGAGCAGTACTTC.

This clone was found once. V is TRBV9 and J is TRBJ2-3, with 11 nucleotides matching TRBD2. V was pared by 0 bases and J by 5 bases, with 2 bases of the junction left unmatched. Germline V gene data show CDR1 as SGDLS and CDR2 as YYNGEE. The CDR3 totals 15 residues. Here the CDR3 DNA reads TGTGCCAGCAGCGTAGGGCTAGCGGGGGGAGATACGCAGTATTTT. Its protein product is CASSVGLAGGDTQYF.

The genes are TRBV19 and TRBJ1-2, with unresolved D. V was pared by 5 bases and J by 7 bases, with 5 bases between. The CDR3 is 10 amino acids. The germline V gene encodes CDR1 LNHDA and CDR2 SQIVND (reference sequence). This CDR3 is CASSQVGYTF. The DNA for the CDR3 is TGTGCCAGTAGTCAGGTTGGCTACACCTTC.

This rearrangement joins TRBV5-1 to TRBJ2-1; possible D gene TRBD2, 5 bases. The V gene's germline CDR1 is SGHRS and CDR2 YFSETQ. The V end lost 7 bases, the J end lost 6 bases, and 23 bases lay between the germline ends. CDR3 size: 16 residues. The CDR3 sequence is CASSMALSTRGNEQFF. The CDR3 bases are TGCGCCAGCTCGATGGCATTGTCAACTCGGGGCAATGAGCAGTTCTTC. Supplemented by reference TRBV5-1 and TRBJ2-1, the full variable domain reads KAGVTQTPRYLIKTRGQQVTLSCSPISGHRSVSWYQQTPGQGLQFLFEYFSETQRNKGNFPGRFSGRQFSNSRSEMNVSTLELGDSALYLCASSMALSTRGNEQFFGPGTRLTVL.

On this clone: At one end, the junction sequence differs from germline, possibly due to a read error. The chain has TRBV12-5 and TRBJ2-5; D not resolved. The DNA end lines up better with TRBJ2-7; the J call may be wrong. Germline values: CDR1 LGHNT, CDR2 FRNRAP. The CDR3 runs to 16 residues. CDR3 residues: CASGFASAEASNEQYF. The CDR3 DNA is TGTGCTAGTGGTTTCGCCTCTGCTGAAGCCTCCAACGAGCAGTACTTC.

The sample holds one count of this clone. This CDR3 reads CASSPSLATNTGELFF. DNA of the CDR3: TGTGCCAGCAGCCCCTCACTAGCGACGAACACCGGGGAGCTGTTTTTT. The chain is built from TRBV7-3 and TRBJ2-2; 7 nucleotides agree with TRBD2. Looked up from germline, CDR1 is SGHTA and CDR2 is FQGTGA. This CDR3 region has 16 residues. Germline trimming cut 5 bases from V and 0 bases from J; bases unmatched to any gene: 6.

This clone turned up a few times. The chain employs TRBV10-3 and TRBJ2-7; D gene unclear. CDR3 length: 12 residues. Trimming left V 3 bases short and J 7 bases short, with 10 bases between. Germline V gene data show CDR1 as ENHRY and CDR2 as SYGVKD. CDR3 sequence reads: CAISENRWEQYF. CDR3 DNA sequence: TGTGCCATCAGTGAAAACCGGTGGGAGCAGTACTTC.

The chain links TRBV18 to TRBJ1-1; D is uncertain. Germline-derived CDR1 and CDR2 are KGHSH and LQKENI. This CDR3 spans 15 amino acids. The germline V and J ends were trimmed by 1 base and 1 base, with 10 bases remaining between them. The CDR3 loop is CASSPLGVGNTEAFF. In DNA, the CDR3 is TGTGCCAGCTCACCACTCGGGGTAGGGAACACTGAAGCTTTCTTT.

The chain links TRBV29-1 to TRBJ1-1, with D possibly matching TRBD1 (5 bases). V lost 3 bases and J lost 1, with 9 bases in between. The CDR3 sequence is 13 residues long. Germline CDR1 is SQVTM and CDR2 is ANQGSEA. CDR3 DNA sequence: TGCAGCGTTGAGACAGTTACGAACACTGAAGCTTTCTTT. It codes for CSVETVTNTEAFF.

Remarks on this clone: The sample contains more than one DNA sequence encoding this CDR3. The genes are TRBV4-1 and TRBJ2-3; 7 nucleotides agree with TRBD2. There are 16 residues in the CDR3. Germline V gene sequence: CDR1 MGHRA, CDR2 YSYEKL. The ends lost 0 bases at V and 1 base at J; junction bases unmatched: 4. The chain's CDR3 is CASSQDGGGRTDTQYF. The CDR3 nucleotides read TGCGCCAGCAGCCAAGATGGGGGAGGGCGCACAGATACGCAGTATTTT.

For the CDR3, the DNA is TGTGCCAACTCAGGGGTTAGAGATAGCAATCAGCCCCAGCATTTT. Translation: CANSGVRDSNQPQHF. This chain uses TRBV6-5 with TRBJ1-5; D perhaps matches TRBD1 (6 bases). This CDR3 has 15 residues. V shed 10 bases and J shed 0 bases, with 16 bases lying between them. The germline V gene has CDR1 MNHEY and CDR2 SVGAGI.

The chain joins TRBV7-2 to TRBJ2-1; 9 bases align to TRBD2. The CDR3 length is 15 residues. CDR1 is SGHTA and CDR2 is FQGNSA in the germline V gene. Losses at the gene ends were 5 bases for V and 3 bases for J; bases not matched to a gene: 5. The chain's CDR3 is CASSDSGSLYNEQFF. CDR3 bases: TGTGCCAGCAGCGATAGCGGGAGCCTCTACAATGAGCAGTTCTTC.

The chain uses TRBV4-1 and TRBJ1-3; unclear D gene. V lost 4 bases and J 0 bases, leaving 13 bases between the germline ends. The CDR3 covers 16 residues. Germline V gene lookup returns CDR1 MGHRA and CDR2 YSYEKL. This chain's CDR3 is CASSPRITHSGNTIYF. DNA of the CDR3: TGCGCCAGCAGCCCCCGAATCACACACTCTGGAAACACCATATATTTT.

This chain links TRBV6-1 with TRBJ2-2, with D maybe TRBD1 (6 bases). The germline gives CDR1 MNHNS, CDR2 SASEGT. Trimming shortened V by 8 bases and J by 8 bases, and 12 bases separated the two germline ends. This CDR3 spans 12 amino acids. Here the CDR3 DNA reads TGTGCCAGCTTTAGCCAGGGGGGGGAGCTGTTTTTT. This gives the protein CASFSQGGELFF.

This CDR3 is CASSDRDRGSAQYF. CDR3 sequence (DNA): TGTGCCAGCAGCGACCGGGACAGGGGATCTGCGCAGTATTTT. The J gene is TRBJ2-3, the V gene TRBV11-3; 10 bases are shared with TRBD1. Germline loops: CDR1 SGHNT, CDR2 YENEEA. The trim removed 5 bases at V and 10 bases at J, leaving 9 bases unmatched. The CDR3 runs 14 residues.

In regard to this clone: Being one base from a much bigger clone, this may be a read error. The chain combines TRBV6-1 with TRBJ2-3; D call uncertain. Per the germline V gene, CDR1 is MNHNS and CDR2 is SASEGT. V lost 6 bases and J 2 bases, leaving 3 bases between the germline ends. The CDR3 is 11 residues long. DNA of the CDR3: TGTGCCAGCAGCAACACAGATACGCAGTATTTT. Amino acids: CASSNTDTQYF.